Each of the 31 T cell receptor beta chains below was sequenced from the same sample in a study of Ad26.COV2.S vaccination and SARS-CoV-2 variants. Assay: immunoSEQ multiplex PCR; the TCRdb copy retains only in-frame clones and omits some. The sample has about 420,000 clones, around 89% seen once. Treatment denoted: around 19 received Ad26.COV2.S at low or high dose, single or two shots; five or six received placebo; per-sample allocation not given. Day 63 following the first vaccine or placebo injection was when the samples were taken. The specimen was peripheral blood, collected in a trial of Ad26.COV2.S vaccine versus placebo. The receptor set was obtained from a person aged 18-65 years who received the Ad26.COV2.S COVID-19 vaccine or a placebo.

The J gene is TRBJ2-7, the V gene TRBV2; D not certain. Germline V gene sequence: CDR1 SNHLY, CDR2 FYNNEI. Trimming took off 7 bases at V and 5 bases at J, with 18 bases between the two ends. The length of the CDR3 is 14 residues. The CDR3 reads CASTRPERIDEQYF. The CDR3 DNA follows: TGTGCCAGCACTCGTCCGGAAAGGATCGACGAGCAGTACTTC.

V and J are TRBV10-3 and TRBJ1-1; 10 positions agree with TRBD1. This CDR3 has 15 residues. CDR1 and CDR2 from the germline V gene are ENHRY and SYGVKD. The V and J ends lost 4 bases and 3 bases, in that order; junction bases with no gene match: 5. The CDR3 DNA is TGTGCCATCAGTGCAAGACAGGGGGCTGACACTGAAGCTTTCTTT. Protein: CAISARQGADTEAFF.

The chain links TRBV4-3 to TRBJ2-1, with D possibly being TRBD2 (6 bases). Trimming shortened V by 4 bases and J by 6 bases, and 19 bases separated the two germline ends. This CDR3 comprises 16 residues. Per the germline V gene, CDR1 is LGHNA and CDR2 is YSLEER. CDR3 sequence (DNA): TGCGCCAGCAGCCTTGCCAGAGCGGGTGGGGGCAATGAGCAGTTCTTC. It encodes CASSLARAGGGNEQFF.

This chain connects TRBV6-6 to TRBJ2-7, with no clear D. V lost 4 bases and J lost 1, with 17 bases in between. CDR1 and CDR2 (germline): MNHNY, SVGAGI (reference sequence). The CDR3 is 16 residues long. The CDR3 loop is CASSSPAGSASYEQYF. The DNA for the CDR3 is TGTGCCAGCAGTTCCCCCGCCGGCAGCGCGTCCTACGAGCAGTACTTC.

The gene calls are TRBV19 and TRBJ1-1; 9 nucleotides align to TRBD1. This CDR3 has 16 amino acids. Germline V lookup: CDR1 LNHDA, CDR2 SQIVND (reference sequence). Trimming took 5 bases from V and 4 from J; bases not matched to a gene: 11. Here the CDR3 DNA reads TGTGCCAGTAGTCAAAGGACAGGGGCTAGGAGCACTGAAGCTTTCTTT. This translates into CASSQRTGARSTEAFF.

The chain couples TRBV7-2 to TRBJ2-3; 7 bases map to TRBD1. CDR1 SGHTA and CDR2 FQGNSA come from the germline V gene. The CDR3 sequence is 16 residues long. After removal of 1 base from V and 0 bases from J, the junction contained 4 bases not matched to a gene. The DNA for the CDR3 is TGTGCCAGCAGCTTAGGGACAGGCCTTAGCACAGATACGCAGTATTTT. Protein product: CASSLGTGLSTDTQYF.

CDR3 in DNA: TGTGCCAGCAGCTTAGACAGATTAAGCTCCTACAATGAGCAGTTCTTC. This encodes CASSLDRLSSYNEQFF. The chain has TRBV7-9 and TRBJ2-1; D not certain. Trimming removed 1 base from V and 0 bases from J, with 10 bases in between. Germline V gives CDR1 SEHNR, CDR2 FQNEAQ (reference sequence). The CDR3 has 16 residues.

The chain uses TRBV6-2 or TRBV6-3 and TRBJ1-6; D possibly corresponds to TRBD1 (6 bases). The CDR3 is 17 residues long. Germline CDR1 MNHEY, CDR2 SVGEGT. V lost 6 bases to trimming and J lost 0 bases, with 15 bases between them. The CDR3 spells CASSYGTLSSYNSPLHF. The CDR3 DNA follows: TGTGCCAGCAGCTATGGGACACTGAGCTCCTATAATTCACCCCTCCACTTT.

The CDR3 DNA reads as TGTGCCAGCACCCCGCTACCCACTCGAAAAGACAATGAGCAGTTCTTC. It codes for CASTPLPTRKDNEQFF. The V gene is TRBV11-2, the J gene TRBJ2-1; D gene unclear. The germline CDR1 and CDR2 sequences are SGHAT and FQNNGV. This CDR3 contains 16 residues. V was clipped by 7 bases and J by 5 bases, with 21 bases between them.

The chain couples TRBV6-5 to TRBJ2-5, with D possibly TRBD1 on 5 matching bases. Germline CDR1 is MNHEY and CDR2 is SVGAGI. Trimming pared 6 bases from V and 5 bases from J, leaving 13 bases between. The CDR3 covers 13 residues. The DNA of the CDR3 is TGTGCCAGCAGCAGACAGAGATCGGAGACCCAGTACTTC. Its protein is CASSRQRSETQYF.

The rearrangement uses TRBV6-1 and TRBJ2-3; 8 bases agree with TRBD2. In germline, CDR1 is MNHNS, CDR2 SASEGT. The length of the CDR3 is 16 residues. J gave up 3 bases and V 4 bases, and 9 bases lay outside the gene matches. CDR3: CASSVQPGRGTDTQYF. The CDR3, as DNA: TGTGCCAGCAGTGTACAACCCGGGAGGGGTACAGATACGCAGTATTTT.

The gene calls are TRBV11-3 and TRBJ2-2, with 7 bases that match TRBD2. Trimming removed 5 bases from V and 3 bases from J; junction bases left unmatched: 9. CDR3 length: 16 amino acids. Germline lookup yields CDR1 SGHNT and CDR2 YENEEA. The CDR3 nucleotides are TGTGCCAGCAGCCCGGTCGGGGGGAGCTACACCGGGGAGCTGTTTTTT. Protein: CASSPVGGSYTGELFF.

This clone showed up just once. The chain has TRBV10-3 and TRBJ2-7; 9 bases fit TRBD2. In germline, CDR1 is ENHRY, CDR2 SYGVKD. V lost 5 bases, J lost 7 bases, and 0 bases stayed unmatched. CDR3 length equals 11 residues. The CDR3 nucleotides are TGTGCCATCAGTCTAGCGGGGGAGCAGTACTTC. It encodes CAISLAGEQYF.

This chain joins TRBV5-8 and TRBJ1-5; 9 nucleotides line up with TRBD1. The CDR3 contains 18 residues. Germline trimming cut 4 bases from V and 0 bases from J; bases unmatched to any gene: 11. Germline-derived CDR1 and CDR2 are SGHTS and YDEGEE. The CDR3 protein is CASSPSGTGRYSNQPQHF. The DNA of the CDR3 is TGTGCCAGCAGCCCATCCGGGACAGGGAGATATAGCAATCAGCCCCAGCATTTT.

The chain is built from TRBV10-2 and TRBJ2-7; unclear D gene. Trimming shortened V by 7 bases and J by 2 bases, and 15 bases separated the two germline ends. Germline CDR1 WSHSY, CDR2 SAAADI. The CDR3 is 14 amino acids. In DNA, the CDR3 is TGCGCCAGCACAAACCCGGGCTACACCTACGAGCAGTACTTC. Translation gives CASTNPGYTYEQYF.

This clone showed up just once. The gene calls are TRBV6-5 and TRBJ1-2; tentative D call: TRBD1 (6 bases). Trimming took 4 bases from V and 0 from J, leaving 12 bases between them. Germline values: CDR1 MNHEY, CDR2 SVGAGI. The CDR3 length is 15 residues. CDR3 DNA: TGTGCCAGCAGTTCCCGGGACACTCCTAACTATGGCTACACCTTC. Its protein product is CASSSRDTPNYGYTF.

This rearrangement joins TRBV6-4 to TRBJ2-1; TRBD1 is a possible D gene (6 bases). Germline CDR1 reads MRHNA; CDR2 reads SNTAGT. Trimming removed 1 base from V and 4 bases from J, with 11 bases in between. The CDR3 is made up of 15 amino acids. CDR3 amino acids: CASSDWRQEYNEQFF. The CDR3 DNA reads TGTGCCAGCAGTGACTGGAGACAGGAATACAATGAGCAGTTCTTC.

V gene TRBV20-1 combines with J gene TRBJ2-1; D unresolved. Germline lookup yields CDR1 DFQATT and CDR2 SNEGSKA (reference sequence). The CDR3 is 11 residues long. The ends were cut back, 4 bases at V and 8 bases at J, with 9 bases in the middle. As DNA, the CDR3 is TGCAGTGCTACCCCGTGGTATGAGCAGTTCTTC. Translating gives CSATPWYEQFF.

The CDR3 loop is CASSFHRETNEQYF. For the CDR3, the DNA is TGTGCCAGCAGTTTTCACAGGGAGACCAACGAGCAGTACTTC. V gene TRBV6-2 or TRBV6-3 combines with J gene TRBJ2-7, with a weak D call TRBD1 (6 bases). This CDR3 is 14 amino acids long. Germline lookup yields CDR1 MNHEY and CDR2 SVGEGT. V was trimmed by 4 bases and J by 5 bases, leaving 15 bases between them.

The rearrangement links TRBV3-1 (or the pseudogene TRBV3-2) to TRBJ2-1; 8 bases are shared with TRBD2. This CDR3 is 15 amino acids long. Germline CDR1 and CDR2: LGHDT and YNNKEL (reference sequence). The V gene end was trimmed by 3 bases and the J gene end by 10 bases; junction bases not matched to a gene: 11. The DNA for the CDR3 is TGTGCCAGCAGCCAGCTACGACTAGCGATGGGGGAGCAGTTCTTC. Amino acid sequence: CASSQLRLAMGEQFF.

The rearrangement joins TRBV4-3 to TRBJ2-3; no clear D gene. Trimming took off 2 bases at V and 2 bases at J, with 5 bases between the two ends. Germline CDR1 and CDR2: LGHNA and YSLEER. The CDR3 loop spans 13 amino acids. For the CDR3, the DNA is TGCGCCAGCAGCCAAACGACCACAGATACGCAGTATTTT. As protein: CASSQTTTDTQYF.

This chain joins TRBV5-1 and TRBJ1-1; no definite D call. Trimming cost V 4 bases and J 4 bases, with 23 bases left between them. The germline CDR1 and CDR2 sequences are SGHRS and YFSETQ. The CDR3 extends over 17 amino acids. The CDR3 sequence is CASSGSVGLSAATEAFF. The CDR3 nucleotides are TGCGCCAGCAGCGGGTCAGTCGGGCTCAGTGCGGCCACTGAAGCTTTCTTT.

The chain uses TRBV10-3 and TRBJ2-5; no reliable D call. V lost 2 bases, J lost 2 bases, and 12 bases lay in between. The germline V gene encodes CDR1 ENHRY and CDR2 SYGVKD. The CDR3 contains 15 residues. The CDR3 reads CAISENPRSQETQYF. In nucleotides, the CDR3 is TGTGCCATCAGTGAGAATCCCAGGTCGCAAGAGACCCAGTACTTC.

The V and J genes are TRBV5-1 and TRBJ2-3; 8 bases line up with TRBD1. CDR3 length: 15 amino acids. CDR1 and CDR2 (germline): SGHRS, YFSETQ. With V trimmed by 1 base and J by 4 bases, 5 bases remained unmatched. For the CDR3, the DNA is TGCGCCAGCAGCTTGTTGGCAGGGGGCGCAGATACGCAGTATTTT. Translating gives CASSLLAGGADTQYF.

V and J are TRBV13 and TRBJ2-1; TRBD1 agrees at 9 bases. CDR1 PRHDT and CDR2 FYEKMQ come from the germline V gene (reference sequence). CDR3 length: 15 residues. The ends lost 5 bases at V and 3 bases at J; junction bases unmatched: 5. CDR3 residues: CASSLPGQGYNEQFF. DNA for the CDR3: TGTGCCAGCAGCCTCCCGGGACAGGGCTACAATGAGCAGTTCTTC. Variable domain in full (rest from reference TRBV13 and TRBJ2-1): AAGVIQSPRHLIKEKRETATLKCYPIPRHDTVYWYQQGPGQDPQFLISFYEKMQSDKGSIPDRFSAQQFSDYHSELNMSSLELGDSALYFCASSLPGQGYNEQFFGPGTRLTVL.

The rearrangement links TRBV27 to TRBJ2-3; the D call may be TRBD1 or TRBD2 (5 bases each). Germline CDR1 is MNHEY and CDR2 is SMNVEV (reference sequence). This CDR3 contains 16 residues. Trimming removed 7 bases from V and 6 bases from J, with 23 bases in between. CDR3 coding DNA: TGTGCCAGCAAAACCCCCCGACAGCCGGGATCCGATACGCAGTATTTT. Its protein is CASKTPRQPGSDTQYF.

This chain uses TRBV7-3 with TRBJ2-5, with 10 bases lining up with TRBD2. V shed 5 bases and J 5 bases; nucleotides not matched to a gene: 5. CDR1 is SGHTA, CDR2 FQGTGA, per germline. This CDR3 has 14 residues. This chain's CDR3 is CASSPSGGAETQYF. Here the CDR3 DNA reads TGTGCCAGCAGCCCCAGCGGGGGGGCTGAGACCCAGTACTTC.

This clone was counted a single time. The chain links TRBV10-3 to TRBJ2-2; the match to TRBD1 covers 8 bases. Unmatched junction bases numbered 8, after V lost 3 bases and J lost 5 bases. The CDR3 extends over 16 amino acids. Germline V gives CDR1 ENHRY, CDR2 SYGVKD. Here the CDR3 reads CAISDSQGAGTGELFF. The CDR3, as DNA: TGTGCCATCAGTGACTCTCAGGGGGCCGGAACCGGGGAGCTGTTTTTT.

The chain employs TRBV10-1 and TRBJ2-3; D may be TRBD1 (6 bases). From germline, CDR1 is WNHNN and CDR2 SYGVQD (reference sequence). This CDR3 has 15 amino acids. Trimming took 4 bases from V and 0 from J, leaving 11 bases between them. CDR3 bases: TGCGCCAGCAGTGGGACAGCCTCTAGCACAGATACGCAGTATTTT. Translating it yields CASSGTASSTDTQYF.

The chain uses TRBV19 and TRBJ2-3; 10 bases map to TRBD2. Losses at the gene ends were 8 bases for V and 4 bases for J; bases not matched to a gene: 3. CDR3 size: 13 residues. Germline V gene lookup returns CDR1 LNHDA and CDR2 SQIVND (reference sequence). CDR3 sequence reads: CASSSGGADTQYF. The CDR3 coding sequence is TGTGCCAGTTCCAGCGGGGGGGCAGATACGCAGTATTTT.

V gene TRBV7-6 combines with J gene TRBJ1-5, with a weak D call TRBD1 (6 bases). V lost 6 bases and J lost 11, with 17 bases in between. The CDR3 totals 13 residues. Germline V gives CDR1 SGHVS, CDR2 FNYEAQ. CDR3 region: CASSPAGEGAQHF. The CDR3 DNA reads as TGTGCCAGCAGTCCCGCGGGGGAGGGGGCCCAGCATTTT.